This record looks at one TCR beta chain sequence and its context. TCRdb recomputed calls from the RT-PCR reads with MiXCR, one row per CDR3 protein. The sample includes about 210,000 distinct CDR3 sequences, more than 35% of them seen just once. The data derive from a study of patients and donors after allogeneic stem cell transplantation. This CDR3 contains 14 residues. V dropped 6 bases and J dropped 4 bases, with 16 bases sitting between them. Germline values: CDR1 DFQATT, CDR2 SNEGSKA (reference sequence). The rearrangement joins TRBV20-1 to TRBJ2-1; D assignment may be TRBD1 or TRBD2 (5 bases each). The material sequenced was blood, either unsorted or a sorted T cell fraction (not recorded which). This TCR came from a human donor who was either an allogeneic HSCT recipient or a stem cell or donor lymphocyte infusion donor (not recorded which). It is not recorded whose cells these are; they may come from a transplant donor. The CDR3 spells CSAQSGQLYNEQFF. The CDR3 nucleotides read TGCAGTGCCCAGTCGGGGCAGCTATACAATGAGCAGTTCTTC.